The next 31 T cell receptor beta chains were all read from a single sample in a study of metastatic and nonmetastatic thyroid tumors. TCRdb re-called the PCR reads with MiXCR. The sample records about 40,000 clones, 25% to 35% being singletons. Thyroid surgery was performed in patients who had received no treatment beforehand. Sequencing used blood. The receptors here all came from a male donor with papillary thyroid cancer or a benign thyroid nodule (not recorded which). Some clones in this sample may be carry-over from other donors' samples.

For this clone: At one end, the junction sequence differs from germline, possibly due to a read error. The CDR3 bases are TGCAGTGCACCCACGGCCGTACAGGGACGCACCTGGGAGCTGTTTTTT. Translation gives CSAPTAVQGRTWELFF. This chain connects TRBV20-1 to TRBJ2-2, with D possibly matching TRBD1 (6 bases). Per the germline V gene, CDR1 is DFQATT and CDR2 is SNEGSKA (reference sequence). The CDR3 consists of 16 residues.

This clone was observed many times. In nucleotides, the CDR3 is TGTGCCAGCAGTGACCAGCCGGAGACCCAGTACTTC. Amino acid sequence: CASSDQPETQYF. The V gene is TRBV6-1, the J gene TRBJ2-5; D is undetermined. This CDR3 region has 12 residues. CDR1 and CDR2 (germline): MNHNS, SASEGT. The V gene lost 3 bases and the J gene lost 5 bases, with 7 bases spanning the gap.

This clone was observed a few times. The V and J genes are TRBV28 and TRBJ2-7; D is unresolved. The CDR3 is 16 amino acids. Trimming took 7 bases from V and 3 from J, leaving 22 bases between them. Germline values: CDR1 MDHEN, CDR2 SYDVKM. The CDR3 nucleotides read TGTGCCAGCACCCCCTGGGGTAGCACAAACCTCTACGAGCAGTACTTC. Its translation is CASTPWGSTNLYEQYF. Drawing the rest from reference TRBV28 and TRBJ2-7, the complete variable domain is DVKVTQSSRYLVKRTGEKVFLECVQDMDHENMFWYRQDPGLGLRLIYFSYDVKMKEKGDIPEGYSVSREKKERFSLILESASTNQTSMYLCASTPWGSTNLYEQYFGPGTRLTVT.

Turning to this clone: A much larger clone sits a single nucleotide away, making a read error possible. This CDR3 reads CASSQEWFGEQFF. The DNA of the CDR3 is TGCGCCAGCAGCCAGGAGTGGTTTGGGGAGCAGTTCTTC. V usage is TRBV4-1 and J usage is TRBJ2-1; D remains unclear. The V and J ends lost 3 bases and 10 bases respectively, with 13 bases between them. This CDR3 region has 13 residues. Per germline, CDR1 MGHRA and CDR2 YSYEKL.

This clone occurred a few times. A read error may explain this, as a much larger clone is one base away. CDR3 nucleotide sequence: TGTGCCACCAGCGTGAGGACAGAAAGCACAGATACGCAGTATTTT. Translated, it gives CATSVRTESTDTQYF. V usage is TRBV15 and J usage is TRBJ2-3; D possibly corresponds to TRBD1 (6 bases). Trimming shortened V by 5 bases and J by 0 bases, and 12 bases separated the two germline ends. The CDR3 is made up of 15 amino acids. Germline CDR1 and CDR2: LNHNV and YYDKDF (reference sequence).

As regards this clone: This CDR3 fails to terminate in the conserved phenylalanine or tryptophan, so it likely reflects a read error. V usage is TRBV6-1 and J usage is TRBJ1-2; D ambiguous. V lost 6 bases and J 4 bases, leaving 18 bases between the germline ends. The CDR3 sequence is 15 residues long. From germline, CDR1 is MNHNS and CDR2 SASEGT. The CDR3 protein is CASSPGRVTFYGYTS. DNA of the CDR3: TGTGCCAGCAGCCCGGGGAGGGTGACATTCTATGGCTACACCTCC.

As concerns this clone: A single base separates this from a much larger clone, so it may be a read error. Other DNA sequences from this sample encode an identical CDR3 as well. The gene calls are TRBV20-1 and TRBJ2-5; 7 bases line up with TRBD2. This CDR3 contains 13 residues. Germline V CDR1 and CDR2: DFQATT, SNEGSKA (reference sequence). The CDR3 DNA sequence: TGCAGTGCTAGGGCGGGAGAGTGGGAGACGCAGTACTTC. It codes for CSARAGEWETQYF.

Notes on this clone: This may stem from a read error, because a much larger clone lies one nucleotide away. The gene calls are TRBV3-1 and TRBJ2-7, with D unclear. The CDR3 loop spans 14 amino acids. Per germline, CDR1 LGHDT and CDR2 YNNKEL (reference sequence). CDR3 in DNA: TGCGCCAGCAGCCAACGAGTACCCTCCTACGAGCAGTACTTC. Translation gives CASSQRVPSYEQYF.

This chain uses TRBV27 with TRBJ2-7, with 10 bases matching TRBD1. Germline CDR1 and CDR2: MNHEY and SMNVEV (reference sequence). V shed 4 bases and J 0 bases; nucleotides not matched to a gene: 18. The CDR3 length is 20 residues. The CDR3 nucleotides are TGTGCCAGCAGTTCATGGGGGACAGGGGAGTTCACGGGCAACTCCTACGAGCAGTACTTC. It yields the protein CASSSWGTGEFTGNSYEQYF.

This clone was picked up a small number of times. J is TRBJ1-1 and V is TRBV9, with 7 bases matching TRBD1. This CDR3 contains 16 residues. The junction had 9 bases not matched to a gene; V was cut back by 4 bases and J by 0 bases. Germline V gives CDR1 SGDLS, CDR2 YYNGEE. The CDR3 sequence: CASSFRQGGLNTEAFF. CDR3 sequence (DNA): TGTGCCAGCAGCTTCCGACAGGGTGGATTGAACACTGAAGCTTTCTTT.

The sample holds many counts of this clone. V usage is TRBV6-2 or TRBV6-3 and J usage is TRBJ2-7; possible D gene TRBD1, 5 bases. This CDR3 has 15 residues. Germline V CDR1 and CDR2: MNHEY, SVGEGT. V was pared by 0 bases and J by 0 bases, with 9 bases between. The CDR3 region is CASSYSAGYSYEQYF. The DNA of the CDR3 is TGTGCCAGCAGTTACTCGGCAGGGTACTCCTACGAGCAGTACTTC.

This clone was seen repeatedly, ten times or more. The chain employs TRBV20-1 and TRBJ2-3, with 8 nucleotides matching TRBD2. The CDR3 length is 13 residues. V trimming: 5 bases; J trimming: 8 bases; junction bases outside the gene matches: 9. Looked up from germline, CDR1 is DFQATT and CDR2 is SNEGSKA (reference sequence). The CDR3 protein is CSARPGLEPTQYF. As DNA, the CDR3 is TGCAGTGCTCGTCCGGGACTAGAGCCTACGCAGTATTTT.

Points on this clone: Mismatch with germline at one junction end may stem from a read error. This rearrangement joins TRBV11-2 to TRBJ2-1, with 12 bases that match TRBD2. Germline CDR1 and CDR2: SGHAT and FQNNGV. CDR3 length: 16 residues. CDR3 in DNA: TGTGCCATCAGCTTATCTCTGACTAGCGGGAGTGATGAGCAGTTCTTC. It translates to CAISLSLTSGSDEQFF.

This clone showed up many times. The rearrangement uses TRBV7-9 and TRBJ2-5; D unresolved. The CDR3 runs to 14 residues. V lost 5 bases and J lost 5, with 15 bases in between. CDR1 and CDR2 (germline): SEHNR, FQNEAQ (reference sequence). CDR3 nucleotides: TGTGCCAGCAGCCCCGGGTCTCCAGGTGAGACCCAGTACTTC. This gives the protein CASSPGSPGETQYF.

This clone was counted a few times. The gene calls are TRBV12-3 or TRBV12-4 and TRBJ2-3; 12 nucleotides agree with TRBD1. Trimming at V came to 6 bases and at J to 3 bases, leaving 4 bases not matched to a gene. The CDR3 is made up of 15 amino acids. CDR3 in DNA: TGTGCCAGCAGGGGACAGGGGGCGAGGACAGATACGCAGTATTTT. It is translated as CASRGQGARTDTQYF.

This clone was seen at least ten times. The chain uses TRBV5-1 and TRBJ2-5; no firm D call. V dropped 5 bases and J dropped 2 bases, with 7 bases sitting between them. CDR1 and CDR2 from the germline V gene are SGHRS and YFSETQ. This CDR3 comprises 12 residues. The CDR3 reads CASSPGQETQYF. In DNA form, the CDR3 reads TGCGCCAGCAGTCCCGGACAAGAGACCCAGTACTTC.

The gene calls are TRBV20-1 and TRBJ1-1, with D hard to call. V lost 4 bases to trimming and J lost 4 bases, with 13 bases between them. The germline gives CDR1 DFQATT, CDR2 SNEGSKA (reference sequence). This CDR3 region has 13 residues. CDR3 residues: CSANREWGTEAFF. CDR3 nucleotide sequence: TGCAGTGCTAATAGGGAGTGGGGCACTGAAGCTTTCTTT.

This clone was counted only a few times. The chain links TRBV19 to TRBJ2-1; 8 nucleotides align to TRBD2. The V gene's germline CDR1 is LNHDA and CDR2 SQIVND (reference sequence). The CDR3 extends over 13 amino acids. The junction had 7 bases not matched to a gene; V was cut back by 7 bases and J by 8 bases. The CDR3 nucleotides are TGTGCCAGTATGGGCGGGAGGTGGGATGAGCAGTTCTTC. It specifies CASMGGRWDEQFF.

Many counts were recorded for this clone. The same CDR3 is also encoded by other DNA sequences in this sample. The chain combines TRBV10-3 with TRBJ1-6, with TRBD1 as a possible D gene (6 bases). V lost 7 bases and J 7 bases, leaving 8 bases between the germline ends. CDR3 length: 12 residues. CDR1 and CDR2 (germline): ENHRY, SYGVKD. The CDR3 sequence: CAINTGNSPLHF. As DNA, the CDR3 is TGTGCCATCAATACAGGGAATTCACCCCTCCACTTT.

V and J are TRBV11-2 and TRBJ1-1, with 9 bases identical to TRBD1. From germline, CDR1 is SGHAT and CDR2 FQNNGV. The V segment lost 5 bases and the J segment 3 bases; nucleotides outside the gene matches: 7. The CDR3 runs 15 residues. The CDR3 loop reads CASSRDRERYTEAFF. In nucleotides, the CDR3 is TGTGCCAGCAGCAGGGACAGGGAAAGGTACACTGAAGCTTTCTTT. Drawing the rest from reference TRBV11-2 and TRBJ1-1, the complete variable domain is EAGVAQSPRYKIIEKRQSVAFWCNPISGHATLYWYQQILGQGPKLLIQFQNNGVVDDSQLPKDRFSAERLKGVDSTLKIQPAKLEDSAVYLCASSRDRERYTEAFFGQGTRLTVV.

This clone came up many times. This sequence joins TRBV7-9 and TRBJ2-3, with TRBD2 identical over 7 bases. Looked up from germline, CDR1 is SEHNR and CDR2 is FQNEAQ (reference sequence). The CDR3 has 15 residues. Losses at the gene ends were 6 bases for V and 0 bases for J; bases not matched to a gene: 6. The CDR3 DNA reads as TGTGCCAGCAGGATACTAGCGCAGAGCACAGATACGCAGTATTTT. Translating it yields CASRILAQSTDTQYF. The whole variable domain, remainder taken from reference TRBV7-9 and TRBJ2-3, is DTGVSQNPRHKITKRGQNVTFRCDPISEHNRLYWYRQTLGQGPEFLTYFQNEAQLEKSRLLSDRFSAERPKGSFSTLEIQRTEQGDSAMYLCASRILAQSTDTQYFGPGTRLTVL.

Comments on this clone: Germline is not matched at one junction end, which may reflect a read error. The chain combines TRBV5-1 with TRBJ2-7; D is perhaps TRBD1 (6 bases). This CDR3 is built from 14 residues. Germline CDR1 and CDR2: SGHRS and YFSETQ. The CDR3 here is CASSFVDRSYEQNF. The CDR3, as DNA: TGCGCCAGCAGCTTCGTTGACAGGTCCTACGAGCAGAACTTC.

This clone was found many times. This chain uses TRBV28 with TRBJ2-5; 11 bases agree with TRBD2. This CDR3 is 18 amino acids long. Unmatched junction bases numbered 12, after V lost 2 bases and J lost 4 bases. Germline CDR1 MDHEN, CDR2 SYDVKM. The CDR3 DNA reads TGTGCCAGCAGTTTAGGTCTAGCGGGGGGCCCGTCCCCAGAGACCCAGTACTTC. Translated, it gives CASSLGLAGGPSPETQYF.

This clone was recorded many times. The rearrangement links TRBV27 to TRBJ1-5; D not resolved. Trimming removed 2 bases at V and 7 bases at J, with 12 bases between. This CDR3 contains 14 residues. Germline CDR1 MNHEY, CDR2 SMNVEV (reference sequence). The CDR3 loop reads CASSLRQAEQPQHF. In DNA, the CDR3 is TGTGCCAGCAGTTTACGGCAGGCGGAGCAGCCCCAGCATTTT.

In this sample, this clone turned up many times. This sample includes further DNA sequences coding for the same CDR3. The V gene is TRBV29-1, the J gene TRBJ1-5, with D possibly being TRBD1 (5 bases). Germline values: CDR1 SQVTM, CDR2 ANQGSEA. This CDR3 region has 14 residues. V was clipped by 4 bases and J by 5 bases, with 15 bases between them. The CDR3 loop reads CSVVLTAEDQPQHF. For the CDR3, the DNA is TGCAGCGTTGTGTTGACAGCCGAGGATCAGCCCCAGCATTTT.

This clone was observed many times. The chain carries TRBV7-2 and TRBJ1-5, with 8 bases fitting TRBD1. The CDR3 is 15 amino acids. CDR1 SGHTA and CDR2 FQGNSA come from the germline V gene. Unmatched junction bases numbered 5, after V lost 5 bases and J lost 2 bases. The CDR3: CASSGSGQGNQPQHF. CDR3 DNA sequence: TGTGCCAGCAGCGGATCGGGACAGGGCAATCAGCCCCAGCATTTT.

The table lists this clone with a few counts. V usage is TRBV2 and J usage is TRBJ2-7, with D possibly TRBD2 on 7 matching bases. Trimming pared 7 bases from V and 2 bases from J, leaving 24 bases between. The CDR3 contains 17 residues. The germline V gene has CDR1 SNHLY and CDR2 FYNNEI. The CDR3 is CASIRGGGCLSTYEQYF. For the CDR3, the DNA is TGTGCCAGCATCCGAGGGGGGGGGTGCCTATCCACCTACGAGCAGTACTTC.

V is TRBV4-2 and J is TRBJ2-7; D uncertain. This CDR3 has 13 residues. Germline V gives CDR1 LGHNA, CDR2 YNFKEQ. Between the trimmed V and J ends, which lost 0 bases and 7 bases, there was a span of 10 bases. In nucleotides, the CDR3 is TGTGCCAGCAGCCAAGATCCCGGCAGAGAGCAGTACTTC. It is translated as CASSQDPGREQYF.

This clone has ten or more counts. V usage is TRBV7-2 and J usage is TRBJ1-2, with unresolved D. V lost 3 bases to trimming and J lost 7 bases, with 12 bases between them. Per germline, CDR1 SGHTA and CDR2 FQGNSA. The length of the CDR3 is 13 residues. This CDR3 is CASSFFDTGGYTF. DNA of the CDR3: TGTGCCAGCAGCTTTTTTGATACCGGTGGCTACACCTTC. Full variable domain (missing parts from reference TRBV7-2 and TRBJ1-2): GAGVSQSPSNKVTEKGKDVELRCDPISGHTALYWYRQSLGQGLEFLIYFQGNSAPDKSGLPSDRFSAERTGGSVSTLTIQRTQQEDSAVYLCASSFFDTGGYTFGSGTRLTVV.

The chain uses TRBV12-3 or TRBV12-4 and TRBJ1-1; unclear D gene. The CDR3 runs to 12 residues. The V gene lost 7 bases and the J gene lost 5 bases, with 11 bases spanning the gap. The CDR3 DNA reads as TGTGCCAGCAACTATCGCGGGACTGAAGCTTTCTTT. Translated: CASNYRGTEAFF.

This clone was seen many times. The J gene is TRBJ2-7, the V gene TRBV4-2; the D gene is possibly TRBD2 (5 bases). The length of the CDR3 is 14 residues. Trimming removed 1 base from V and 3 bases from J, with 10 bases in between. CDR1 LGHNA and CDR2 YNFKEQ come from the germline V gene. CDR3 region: CASSQAGTDYEQYF. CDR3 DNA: TGTGCCAGCAGCCAAGCGGGAACCGACTACGAGCAGTACTTC.